Listed below are T cell receptor beta chains from one sample, sequenced in a study of siplizumab effects on memory and regulatory T cells. Sequenced by immunoSEQ multiplex PCR; TCRdb stores in-frame clones only, minus some. In the table there are 70,000 to 100,000 clones, 93% of which are singletons. Sequenced: CD8+ T cells sorted from blood. These receptors were taken from a human donor in good health. The CDR3 runs from the conserved cysteine through the conserved F or W. A D gene is named only where the DNA matches it firmly. Only some rows state a clone size, as once, few, many or a class for expanded clones.

NA,TRBV27,NA,TRBJ1-1,TGTGCCAGCAGTTTAAAGCCCGGCCACACTGAAGCTTTCTTT,CASSLKPGHTEAFF
NA,TRBV9,once,TRBJ1-4,TGTGCCAGCAGCCTCGCCCTGGGGGAAAAACTGTTTTTT,CASSLALGEKLFF
NA,TRBV2,NA,TRBJ1-5,TGTGCCAGCAGTGACCCCAGGGCTAGCAATCAGCCCCAGCATTTT,CASSDPRASNQPQHF
TRBD2,TRBV27,NA,TRBJ2-3,TGTGCCAGCAGTGAGGGACTAGCGGGGGGTCTAAATACGCAGTATTTT,CASSEGLAGGLNTQYF
NA,TRBV5-1,NA,TRBJ2-1,TGCGCCAGCAGCTCTTATGTAGGGTCCAATGAGCAGTTCTTC,CASSSYVGSNEQFF
NA,TRBV30,NA,TRBJ2-4,TGTGCCTGGAGTGTAAGCGATTTTGACATTCAGTACTTC,CAWSVSDFDIQYF
TRBD1,TRBV7-6,NA,TRBJ2-1,TGTGCCAGCAGCTCAGGGACAGTCTACTACAATGAGCAGTTCTTC,CASSSGTVYYNEQFF
NA,TRBV7-9,NA,TRBJ1-1,TGTGCCAGCACCTTGGGCGGCACTGAAGCTTTCTTT,CASTLGGTEAFF
NA,TRBV6-1,once,TRBJ2-7,TGTGCCAGCAGTGTGTACGAGCAGTACTTC,CASSVYEQYF
NA,TRBV29-1,NA,TRBJ1-3,TGCAGCGTCCCCGATTTGGGTGGAAACACCATATATTTT,CSVPDLGGNTIYF
TRBD2,TRBV9,NA,TRBJ2-1,TGTGCCAGCAGCGTAGACGGGAGGGTGGGGAATGAGCAGTTCTTC,CASSVDGRVGNEQFF
NA,TRBV7-9,NA,TRBJ1-1,TGTGCCAGCAGCTTAGAGCTAGAACTGGAAGCTTTCTTT,CASSLELELEAFF
NA,TRBV9,NA,TRBJ1-6,TGTGCCAGCAGCGGCAACAATTCACCCCTCCACTTT,CASSGNNSPLHF
TRBD1,TRBV7-8,NA,TRBJ1-4,TGTGCCAGCAGCTTAGGACAGGGAGGGGGACCCAATGAAAAACTGTTTTTT,CASSLGQGGGPNEKLFF
NA,TRBV14,NA,TRBJ2-7,TGTGCCAGCAGCCAAAATCCCTGGTCCAGCTCCTACGAGCAGTACTTC,CASSQNPWSSSYEQYF
TRBD2,TRBV9,NA,TRBJ2-1,TGTGCCAGCAGCGTAGTAGGGACTAAGGACAATGAGCAGTTCTTC,CASSVVGTKDNEQFF
TRBD2,TRBV4-3,NA,TRBJ2-3,TGCGCCAGCAGCCAAGATGTCCTAGCGGGAGGAGGAGATACGCAGTATTTT,CASSQDVLAGGGDTQYF
NA,TRBV30,NA,TRBJ2-7,TGTGCCTGGGTGGGGGACAACGCCTACGAGCAGTACTTC,CAWVGDNAYEQYF
NA,TRBV10-3,NA,TRBJ1-3,TGTGCCATCGGCGGGCAGGGGCAGAATTTT,CAIGGQGQNF
TRBD2,TRBV11-3,NA,TRBJ2-1,TGTGCCAGCAGCTCCCGGACTAGCGGGAGCTACAATGAGCAGTTCTTC,CASSSRTSGSYNEQFF
NA,TRBV19,NA,TRBJ2-1,TGTGCCAGTAGTATTCTCGGGAGCGACTACAATGAGCAGTTCTTC,CASSILGSDYNEQFF
NA,TRBV4-1,NA,TRBJ1-4,TGCGCCATTTCGTCGGGGAGGATTGACGAAAAACTGTTTTTT,CAISSGRIDEKLFF
NA,TRBV6-6,NA,TRBJ2-7,TGTGCCGGGGGCTACCATTCCTACGAGCAGTACTTC,CAGGYHSYEQYF
NA,TRBV25-1,NA,TRBJ1-1,TGTGCCAGCAGTGAGCCCCCCGACGGACCGAACACTGAAGCTTTCTTT,CASSEPPDGPNTEAFF
NA,TRBV19,NA,TRBJ1-5,TGTGCCAGTAGACTGACAGGAATTTATCAGCCCCAGCATTTT,CASRLTGIYQPQHF
NA,TRBV5-6,NA,TRBJ1-2,TGTGCCAGCAGCTTGGATAGTACGACTGAGGGGTATGGCTACACCTTC,CASSLDSTTEGYGYTF
TRBD1,TRBV5-8,NA,TRBJ2-1,TGTGCCAGCAGCCGACAGGGGGACAGTGGGCGGAATGAGCAGTTCTTC,CASSRQGDSGRNEQFF